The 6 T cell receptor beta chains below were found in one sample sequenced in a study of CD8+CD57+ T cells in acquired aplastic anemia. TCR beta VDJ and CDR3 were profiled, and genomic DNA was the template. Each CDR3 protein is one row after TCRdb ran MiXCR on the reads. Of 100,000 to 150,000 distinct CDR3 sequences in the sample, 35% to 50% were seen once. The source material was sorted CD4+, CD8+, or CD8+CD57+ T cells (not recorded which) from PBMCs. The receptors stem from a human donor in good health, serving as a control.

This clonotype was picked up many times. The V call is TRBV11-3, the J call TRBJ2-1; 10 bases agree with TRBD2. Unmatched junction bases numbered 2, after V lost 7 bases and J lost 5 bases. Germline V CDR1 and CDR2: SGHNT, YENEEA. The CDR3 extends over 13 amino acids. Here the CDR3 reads CASKGLADNEQFF. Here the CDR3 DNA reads TGTGCCAGCAAAGGACTAGCGGACAATGAGCAGTTCTTC. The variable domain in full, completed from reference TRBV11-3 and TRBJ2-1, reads EAGVVQSPRYKIIEKKQPVAFWCNPISGHNTLYWYLQNLGQGPELLIRYENEEAVDDSQLPKDRFSAERLKGVDSTLKIQPAELGDSAVYLCASKGLADNEQFFGPGTRLTVL.

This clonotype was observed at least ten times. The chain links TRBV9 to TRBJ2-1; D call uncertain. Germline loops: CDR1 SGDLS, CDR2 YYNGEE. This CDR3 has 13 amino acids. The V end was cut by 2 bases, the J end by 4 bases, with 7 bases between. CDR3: CASSVALYNEQFF. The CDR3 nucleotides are TGTGCCAGCAGCGTTGCGCTGTACAATGAGCAGTTCTTC.

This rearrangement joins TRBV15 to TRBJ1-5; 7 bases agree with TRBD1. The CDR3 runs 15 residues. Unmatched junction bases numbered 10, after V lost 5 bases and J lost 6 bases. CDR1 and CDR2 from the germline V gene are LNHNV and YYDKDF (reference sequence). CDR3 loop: CATSLRQGMGQPQHF. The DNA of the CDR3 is TGTGCCACCAGCCTAAGACAGGGAATGGGTCAGCCCCAGCATTTT.

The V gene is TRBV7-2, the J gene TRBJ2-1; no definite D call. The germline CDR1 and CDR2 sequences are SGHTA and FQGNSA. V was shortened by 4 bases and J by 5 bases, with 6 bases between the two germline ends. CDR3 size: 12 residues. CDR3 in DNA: TGTGCCAGCAGCTACTTGAACAATGAGCAGTTCTTC. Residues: CASSYLNNEQFF.

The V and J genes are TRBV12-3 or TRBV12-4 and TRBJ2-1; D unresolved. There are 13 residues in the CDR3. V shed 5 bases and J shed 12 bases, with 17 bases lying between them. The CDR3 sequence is CASSDSWAPRQFF. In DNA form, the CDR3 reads TGTGCCAGCAGTGACTCGTGGGCTCCCAGGCAGTTCTTC.

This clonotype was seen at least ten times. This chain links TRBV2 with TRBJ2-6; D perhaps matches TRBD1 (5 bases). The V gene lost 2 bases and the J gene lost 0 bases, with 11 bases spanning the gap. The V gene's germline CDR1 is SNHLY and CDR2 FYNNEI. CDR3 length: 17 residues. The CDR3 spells CASSERARVSGANVLTF. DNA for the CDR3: TGTGCCAGCAGTGAACGGGCCAGGGTCTCTGGGGCCAACGTCCTGACTTTC.